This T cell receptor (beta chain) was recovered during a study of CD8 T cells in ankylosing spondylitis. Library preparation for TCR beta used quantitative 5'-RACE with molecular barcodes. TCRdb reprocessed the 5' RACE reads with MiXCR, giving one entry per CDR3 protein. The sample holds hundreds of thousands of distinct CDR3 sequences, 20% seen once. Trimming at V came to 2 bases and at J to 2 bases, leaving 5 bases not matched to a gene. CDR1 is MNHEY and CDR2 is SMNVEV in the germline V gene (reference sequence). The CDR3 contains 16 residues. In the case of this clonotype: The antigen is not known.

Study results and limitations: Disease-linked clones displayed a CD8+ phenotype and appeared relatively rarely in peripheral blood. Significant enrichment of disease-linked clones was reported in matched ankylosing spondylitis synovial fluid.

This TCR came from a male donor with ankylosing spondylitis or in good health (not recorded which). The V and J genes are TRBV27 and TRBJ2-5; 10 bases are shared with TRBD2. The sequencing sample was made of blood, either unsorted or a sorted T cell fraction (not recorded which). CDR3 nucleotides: TGTGCCAGCAGTTTACTAGCGGGGGAATTTCAAGAGACCCAGTACTTC. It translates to CASSLLAGEFQETQYF.